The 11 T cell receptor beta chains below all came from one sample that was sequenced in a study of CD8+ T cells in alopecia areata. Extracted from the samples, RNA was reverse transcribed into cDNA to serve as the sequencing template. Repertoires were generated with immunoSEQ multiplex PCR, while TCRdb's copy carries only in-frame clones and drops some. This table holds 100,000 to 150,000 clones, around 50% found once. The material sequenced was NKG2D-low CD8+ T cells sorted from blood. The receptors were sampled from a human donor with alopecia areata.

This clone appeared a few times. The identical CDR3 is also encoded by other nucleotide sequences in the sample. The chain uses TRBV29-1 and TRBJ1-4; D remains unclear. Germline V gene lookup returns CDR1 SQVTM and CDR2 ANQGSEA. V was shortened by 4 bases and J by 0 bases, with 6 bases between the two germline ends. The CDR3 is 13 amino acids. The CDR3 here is CSVVRPTNEKLFF. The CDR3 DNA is TGCAGCGTTGTCAGACCAACTAATGAAAAACTGTTTTTT.

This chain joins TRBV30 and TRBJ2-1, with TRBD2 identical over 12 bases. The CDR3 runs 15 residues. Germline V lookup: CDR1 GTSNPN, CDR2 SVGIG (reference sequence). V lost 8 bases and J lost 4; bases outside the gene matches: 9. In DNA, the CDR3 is TGTGCCGGAAGACTAGCGGGAGTCCTTTACAATGAGCAGTTCTTC. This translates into CAGRLAGVLYNEQFF.

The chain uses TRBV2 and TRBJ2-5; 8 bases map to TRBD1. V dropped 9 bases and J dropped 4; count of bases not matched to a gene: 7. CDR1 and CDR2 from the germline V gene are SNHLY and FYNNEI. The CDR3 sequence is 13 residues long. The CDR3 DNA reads TGTGCCAGAGGGGGACAGGCTGGAGAGACCCAGTACTTC. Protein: CARGGQAGETQYF.

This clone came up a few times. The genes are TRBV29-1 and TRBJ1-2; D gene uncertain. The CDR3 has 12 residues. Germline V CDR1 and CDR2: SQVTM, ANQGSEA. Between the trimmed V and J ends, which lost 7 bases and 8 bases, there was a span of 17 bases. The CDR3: CSGLDGLGGYTF. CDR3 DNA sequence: TGCAGCGGGCTGGACGGACTGGGAGGCTACACCTTC.

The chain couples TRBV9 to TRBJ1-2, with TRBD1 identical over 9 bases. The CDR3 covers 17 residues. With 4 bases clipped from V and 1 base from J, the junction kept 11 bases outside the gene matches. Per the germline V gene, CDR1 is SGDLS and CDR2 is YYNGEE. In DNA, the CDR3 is TGTGCCAGCAGCTCAGGGGACATGGACAGGGGTAACTATGGCTACACCTTC. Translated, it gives CASSSGDMDRGNYGYTF.

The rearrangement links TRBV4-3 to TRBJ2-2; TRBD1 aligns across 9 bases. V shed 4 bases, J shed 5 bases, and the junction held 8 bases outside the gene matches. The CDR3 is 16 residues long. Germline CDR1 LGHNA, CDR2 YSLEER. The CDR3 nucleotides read TGCGCCAGCAGCCTGGACAGGGGTCAAGTAACCGGGGAGCTGTTTTTT. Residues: CASSLDRGQVTGELFF.

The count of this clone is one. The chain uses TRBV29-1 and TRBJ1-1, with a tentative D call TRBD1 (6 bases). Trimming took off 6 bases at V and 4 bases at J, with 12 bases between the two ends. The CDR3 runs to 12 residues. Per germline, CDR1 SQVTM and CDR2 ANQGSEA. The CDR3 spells CSVVGTFTEAFF. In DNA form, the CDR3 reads TGCAGCGTCGTTGGGACATTCACTGAAGCTTTCTTT.

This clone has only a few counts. CDR3 amino acids: CSVEWAGHSRSIQYF. CDR3 nucleotide sequence: TGCAGCGTTGAATGGGCGGGACACTCTAGGTCCATTCAGTACTTC. V and J are TRBV29-1 and TRBJ2-4; either TRBD1 or TRBD2 may supply D (6 bases each). V was cut by 2 bases and J by 9 bases, with 20 bases left in between. The CDR3 length is 15 residues. Germline assignment: CDR1 SQVTM and CDR2 ANQGSEA.

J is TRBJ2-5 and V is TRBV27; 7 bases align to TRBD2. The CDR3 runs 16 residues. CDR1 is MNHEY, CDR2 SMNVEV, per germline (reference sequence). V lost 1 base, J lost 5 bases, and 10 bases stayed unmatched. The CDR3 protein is CASSLCPAGCRETQYF. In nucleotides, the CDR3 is TGTGCCAGCAGTTTATGCCCAGCGGGGTGTCGGGAGACCCAGTACTTC.

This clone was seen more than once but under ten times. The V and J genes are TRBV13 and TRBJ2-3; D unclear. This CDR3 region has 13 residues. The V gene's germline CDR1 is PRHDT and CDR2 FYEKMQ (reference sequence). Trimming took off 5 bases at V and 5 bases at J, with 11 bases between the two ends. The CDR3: CASSPAPGDTQYF. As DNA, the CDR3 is TGTGCCAGCAGCCCGGCCCCGGGAGATACGCAGTATTTT.

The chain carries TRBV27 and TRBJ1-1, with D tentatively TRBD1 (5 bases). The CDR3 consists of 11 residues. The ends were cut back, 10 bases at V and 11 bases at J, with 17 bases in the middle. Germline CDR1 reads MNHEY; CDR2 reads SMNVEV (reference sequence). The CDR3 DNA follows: TGTGCCACGCTGGGAGGGGACGGCGCTTTCTTT. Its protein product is CATLGGDGAFF.